This TCR beta chain was sequenced in a study of shared clonotypes between healthy human individuals. CD45RA+ naive and CD45RA-negative memory subsets were separated from CD4+ cells. The genomic DNA of each subset was split evenly across several immunoSEQ plates. Sequenced by immunoSEQ multiplex PCR; TCRdb stores in-frame clones only, minus some. The repertoire holds about 680,000 clones, less than 80% seen once, with under 2% in the top ten. Only one count was recorded for this clone. Its antigen is not known. Other nucleotide sequences from this sample produce the same CDR3. Study-wide findings and caveats: As a rule, naive subsets had a larger estimated richness than memory subsets. Clonotypes shared by all four sorted-subset donors had higher generation probabilities than non-shared clonotypes.

The CDR3 is 12 residues long. The V end was cut by 1 base, the J end by 5 bases, with 6 bases between. Per germline, CDR1 SGHDT and CDR2 YYEEEE. The specimen sequenced was memory CD4+ T cells sorted from blood. Noted subset: CD45RA-negative fraction. The chain uses TRBV5-6 and TRBJ1-2; D unclear. The receptor was derived from a woman in her thirties in good health. The chain's CDR3 is CASSLTVYGYTF. The CDR3, as DNA: TGTGCCAGCAGCTTGACAGTGTATGGCTACACCTTC.